This T cell receptor beta chain was documented in a study of blood T cell repertoires in COVID-19. TCRdb's copy holds only in-frame clones and misses some; the assay was immunoSEQ multiplex PCR. This table holds approximately 200,000 clones, roughly 80% found once. A single count supports this clone. Symptom resolution, clearance, or two negative PCRs marked donors in Cohort 3 as recovered. Per germline, CDR1 MDHEN and CDR2 SYDVKM. CDR3 length: 16 amino acids. V was clipped by 6 bases and J by 2 bases; unmatched bases: 6. Sequenced material: PBMCs or T cells enriched from blood (not recorded which). V is TRBV28 and J is TRBJ1-6, with 8 bases fitting TRBD1. This clonotype was sampled from a man aged 40-55 years who had recovered from COVID-19. The CDR3 sequence is CASSLDRGAYNSPLHF. CDR3 coding DNA: TGTGCCAGCAGCCTCGACAGGGGAGCCTATAATTCACCCCTCCACTTT.